The rows below give T cell receptor beta chains drawn from one sample of a study of blood T cell repertoires in COVID-19. Repertoires were generated with immunoSEQ multiplex PCR, while TCRdb's copy carries only in-frame clones and drops some. The sample records 350,000 to 450,000 clones, 89% being singletons. The sequencing input was peripheral blood. These receptors were obtained from a middle-aged woman with COVID-19, enrolled during active disease. Both conserved end residues are part of each CDR3. D genes are given only for firm matches. Some rows have no size entry. The others give once, few or many, or a class for an expanded clone.

D gene,clone size,J gene,CDR3 length,V gene,CDR3 DNA,CDR3 protein
TRBD2,-,TRBJ2-1,18,TRBV7-3,TGTGCCAGCAGCTTAGGGTCTAGCGGGGGGGCCCGAATGAATGAGCAGTTCTTC,CASSLGSSGGARMNEQFF
TRBD1,-,TRBJ1-1,12,TRBV19,TGTGCCAGCCGTCAGGGGGGTGGTGAAGCTTTCTTT,CASRQGGGEAFF
TRBD1,few,TRBJ1-6,15,TRBV24-1,TGTGCCACCAGTGATTTTCGCAGGGGGAATTCACCCCTCCACTTT,CATSDFRRGNSPLHF
-,-,TRBJ1-6,14,TRBV28,TGTGCCAGCAATAGAAAGTCCTATAATTCACCCCTCCACTTT,CASNRKSYNSPLHF
-,-,TRBJ1-1,12,TRBV24-1,TGTGCCACCAGTGACGCCCCCGGTCTAGCTTTCTTT,CATSDAPGLAFF
-,-,TRBJ2-5,15,TRBV28,TGTGCCAGCAGTTTAAACTCCCCGTACCAAGAGACCCAGTACTTC,CASSLNSPYQETQYF
-,-,TRBJ2-3,13,TRBV4-3,TGCGCCAGCAGCCAAGAAATCGGGAGTGCGCAGTATTTT,CASSQEIGSAQYF
-,once,TRBJ2-1,15,TRBV7-7,TGTGCTAGCGCACCGGGAACCTCGACTTACAATGAGCAGTTCTTC,CASAPGTSTYNEQFF
-,-,TRBJ2-1,14,TRBV29-1,TGCAGCGTTGAGGGCCTTTGGCCCTACAATGAGCAGTTCTTC,CSVEGLWPYNEQFF
-,few,TRBJ1-6,14,TRBV27,TGTGCCAGCAGTTTACCAGGCTATAATTCACCCCTCCACTTT,CASSLPGYNSPLHF